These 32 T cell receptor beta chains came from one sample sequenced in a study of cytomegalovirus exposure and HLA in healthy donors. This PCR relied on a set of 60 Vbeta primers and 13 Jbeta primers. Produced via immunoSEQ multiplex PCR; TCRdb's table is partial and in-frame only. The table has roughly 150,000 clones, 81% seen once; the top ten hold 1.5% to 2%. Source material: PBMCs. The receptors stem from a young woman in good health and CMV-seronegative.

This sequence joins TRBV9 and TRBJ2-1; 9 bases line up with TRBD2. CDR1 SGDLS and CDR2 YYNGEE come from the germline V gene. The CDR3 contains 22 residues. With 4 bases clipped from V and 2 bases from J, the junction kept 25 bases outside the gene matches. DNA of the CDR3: TGTGCCAGCAGCATATCGGGCCTAGTTCAAGTTGGCGGGGGGGTGACCTACAATGAGCAGTTCTTC. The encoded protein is CASSISGLVQVGGGVTYNEQFF.

The CDR3 loop is CASSMTETYGYTF. In nucleotides, the CDR3 is TGCGCCAGCAGCATGACAGAGACCTATGGCTACACCTTC. This chain connects TRBV5-1 to TRBJ1-2; D perhaps matches TRBD1 (5 bases). The CDR3 totals 13 residues. Germline-derived CDR1 and CDR2 are SGHRS and YFSETQ. V was clipped by 4 bases and J by 4 bases, with 11 bases between them. The whole variable domain, remainder taken from reference TRBV5-1 and TRBJ1-2, is KAGVTQTPRYLIKTRGQQVTLSCSPISGHRSVSWYQQTPGQGLQFLFEYFSETQRNKGNFPGRFSGRQFSNSRSEMNVSTLELGDSALYLCASSMTETYGYTFGSGTRLTVV.

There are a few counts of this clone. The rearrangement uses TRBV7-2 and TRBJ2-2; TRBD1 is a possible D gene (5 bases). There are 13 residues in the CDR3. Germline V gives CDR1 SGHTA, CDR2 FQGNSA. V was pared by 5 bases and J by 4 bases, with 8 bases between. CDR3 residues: CASSRQSTGELFF. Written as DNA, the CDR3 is TGTGCCAGCAGCCGACAGAGCACCGGGGAGCTGTTTTTT.

CDR3 sequence reads: CASTPGQARSSYNSPLHF. In DNA, the CDR3 is TGTGCCAGTACTCCTGGACAGGCTAGAAGCTCCTATAATTCACCCCTCCACTTT. V gene TRBV19 combines with J gene TRBJ1-6, with TRBD1 matching over 7 bases. V gave up 7 bases and J gave up 0 bases; unmatched junction bases: 12. This CDR3 region has 18 residues. The germline gives CDR1 LNHDA, CDR2 SQIVND (reference sequence).

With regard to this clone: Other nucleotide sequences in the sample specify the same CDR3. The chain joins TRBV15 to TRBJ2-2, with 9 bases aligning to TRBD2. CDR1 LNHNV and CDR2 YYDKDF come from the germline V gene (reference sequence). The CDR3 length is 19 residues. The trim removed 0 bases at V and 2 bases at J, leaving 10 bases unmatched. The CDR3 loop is CATSRDTLAGIANTGELFF. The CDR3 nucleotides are TGTGCCACCAGCAGAGATACGCTAGCGGGAATAGCTAACACCGGGGAGCTGTTTTTT.

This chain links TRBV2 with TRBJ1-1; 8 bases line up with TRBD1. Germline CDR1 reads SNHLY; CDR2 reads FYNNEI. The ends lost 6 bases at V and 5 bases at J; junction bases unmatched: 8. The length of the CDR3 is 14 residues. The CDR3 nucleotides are TGTGCCAGCAGCCAGGGGGCAAGAGAGACTGAAGCTTTCTTT. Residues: CASSQGARETEAFF.

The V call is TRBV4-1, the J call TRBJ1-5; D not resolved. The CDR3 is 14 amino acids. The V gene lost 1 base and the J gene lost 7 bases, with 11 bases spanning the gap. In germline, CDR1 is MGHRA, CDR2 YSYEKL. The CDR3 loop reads CASSQGRWSQPQHF. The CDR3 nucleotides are TGCGCCAGCAGCCAAGGCAGGTGGTCCCAGCCCCAGCATTTT.

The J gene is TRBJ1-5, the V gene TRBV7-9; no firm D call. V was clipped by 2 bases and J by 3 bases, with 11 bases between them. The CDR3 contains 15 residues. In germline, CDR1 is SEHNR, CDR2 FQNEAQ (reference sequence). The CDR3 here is CASSLSGLDNQPQHF. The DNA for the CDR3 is TGTGCCAGCAGCTTATCAGGACTTGACAATCAGCCCCAGCATTTT.

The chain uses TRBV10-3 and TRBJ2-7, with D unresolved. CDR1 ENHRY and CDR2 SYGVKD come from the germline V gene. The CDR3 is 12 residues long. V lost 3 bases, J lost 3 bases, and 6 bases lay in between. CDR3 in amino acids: CAISDSVYEQYF. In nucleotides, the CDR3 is TGTGCCATCAGTGACAGCGTCTACGAGCAGTACTTC.

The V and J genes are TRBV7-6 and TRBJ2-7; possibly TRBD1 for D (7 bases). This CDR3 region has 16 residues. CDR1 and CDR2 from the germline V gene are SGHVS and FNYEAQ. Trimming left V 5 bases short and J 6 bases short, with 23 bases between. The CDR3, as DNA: TGTGCCAGCAGCCCAACCAGGGGGGCAGCGGGCGGCGAGCAGTACTTC. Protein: CASSPTRGAAGGEQYF.

The CDR3 protein is CASSRQQGLYGYTF. The DNA of the CDR3 is TGTGCCAGTAGTAGGCAGCAGGGCCTCTATGGCTACACCTTC. The rearrangement uses TRBV19 and TRBJ1-2; D possibly corresponds to TRBD1 (5 bases). CDR3 length equals 14 residues. Germline CDR1 LNHDA, CDR2 SQIVND (reference sequence). V dropped 4 bases and J dropped 4 bases, with 13 bases sitting between them.

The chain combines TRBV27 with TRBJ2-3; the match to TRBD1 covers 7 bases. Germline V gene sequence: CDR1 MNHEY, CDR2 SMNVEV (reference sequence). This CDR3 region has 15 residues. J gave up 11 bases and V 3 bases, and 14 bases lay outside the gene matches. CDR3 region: CASSLGRTPPGGQYF. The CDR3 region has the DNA TGTGCCAGCAGTTTGGGTCGGACACCCCCAGGGGGGCAGTATTTT.

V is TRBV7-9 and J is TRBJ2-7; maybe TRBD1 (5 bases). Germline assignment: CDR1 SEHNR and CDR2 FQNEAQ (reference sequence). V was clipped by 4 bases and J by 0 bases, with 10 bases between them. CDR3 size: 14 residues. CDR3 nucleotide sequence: TGTGCCAGCAGCTCCAGGGCTAGCTCCTACGAGCAGTACTTC. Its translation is CASSSRASSYEQYF.

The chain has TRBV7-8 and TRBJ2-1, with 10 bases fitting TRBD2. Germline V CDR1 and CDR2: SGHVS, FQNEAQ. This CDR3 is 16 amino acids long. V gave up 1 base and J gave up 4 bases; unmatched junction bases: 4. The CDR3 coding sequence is TGTGCCAGCAGCTTAGAGAGGACTAGCGGTTACAATGAGCAGTTCTTC. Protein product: CASSLERTSGYNEQFF.

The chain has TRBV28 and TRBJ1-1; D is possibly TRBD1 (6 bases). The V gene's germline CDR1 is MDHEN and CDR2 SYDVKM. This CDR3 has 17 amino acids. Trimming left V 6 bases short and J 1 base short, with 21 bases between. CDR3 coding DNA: TGTGCCAGCAGCCGTTATACAGGGCCACACGAGAACACTGAAGCTTTCTTT. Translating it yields CASSRYTGPHENTEAFF.

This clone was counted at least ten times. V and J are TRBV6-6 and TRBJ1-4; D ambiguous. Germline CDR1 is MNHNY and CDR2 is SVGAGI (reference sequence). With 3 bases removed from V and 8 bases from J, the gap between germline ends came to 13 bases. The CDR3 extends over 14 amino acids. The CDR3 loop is CASSYPGLVEKLFF. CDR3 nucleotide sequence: TGTGCCAGCAGTTATCCCGGTTTGGTGGAAAAACTGTTTTTT.

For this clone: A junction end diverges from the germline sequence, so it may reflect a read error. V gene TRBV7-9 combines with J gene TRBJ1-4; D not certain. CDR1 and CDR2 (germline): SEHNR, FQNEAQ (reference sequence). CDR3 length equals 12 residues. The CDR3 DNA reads TGTTCCAGCAGCTTAGTCGGTGAAAAACTGTTTTTT. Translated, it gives CSSSLVGEKLFF. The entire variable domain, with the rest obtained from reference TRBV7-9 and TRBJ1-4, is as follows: DTGVSQNPRHKITKRGQNVTFRCDPISEHNRLYWYRQTLGQGPEFLTYFQNEAQLEKSRLLSDRFSAERPKGSFSTLEIQRTEQGDSAMYLCSSSLVGEKLFFGSGTQLSVL.

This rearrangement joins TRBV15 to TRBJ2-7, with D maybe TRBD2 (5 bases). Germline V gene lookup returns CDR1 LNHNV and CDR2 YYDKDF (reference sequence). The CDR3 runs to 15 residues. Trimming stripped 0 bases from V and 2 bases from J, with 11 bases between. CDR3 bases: TGTGCCACCAGCAGAGATAGCGCAGTACCCTACGAGCAGTACTTC. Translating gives CATSRDSAVPYEQYF.

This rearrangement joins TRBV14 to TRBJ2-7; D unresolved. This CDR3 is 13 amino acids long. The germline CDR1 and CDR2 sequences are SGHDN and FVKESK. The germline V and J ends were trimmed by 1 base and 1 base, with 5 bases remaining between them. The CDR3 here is CASSQVSSYEQYF. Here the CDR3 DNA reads TGTGCCAGCAGCCAAGTCTCGTCCTACGAGCAGTACTTC.

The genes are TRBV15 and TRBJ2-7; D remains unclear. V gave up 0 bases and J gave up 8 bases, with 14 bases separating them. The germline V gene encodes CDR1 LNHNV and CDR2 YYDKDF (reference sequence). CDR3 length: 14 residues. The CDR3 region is CATSRDTAVEKQYF. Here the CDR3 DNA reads TGTGCCACCAGCAGAGATACAGCCGTGGAAAAGCAGTACTTC.

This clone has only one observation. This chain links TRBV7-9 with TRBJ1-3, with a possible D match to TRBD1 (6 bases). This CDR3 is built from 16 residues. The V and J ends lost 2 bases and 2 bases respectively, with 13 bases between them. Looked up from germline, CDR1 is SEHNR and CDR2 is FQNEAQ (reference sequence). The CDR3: CASSLKSTGPGNTIYF. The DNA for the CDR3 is TGTGCCAGCAGCTTAAAAAGTACAGGGCCTGGAAACACCATATATTTT.

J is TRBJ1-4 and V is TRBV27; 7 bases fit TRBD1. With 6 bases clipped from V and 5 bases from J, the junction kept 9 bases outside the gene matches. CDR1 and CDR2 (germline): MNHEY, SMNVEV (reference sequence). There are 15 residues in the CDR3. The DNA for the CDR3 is TGTGCCAGCAGCAAAGGGGACAGCTGGAATGAAAAACTGTTTTTT. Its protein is CASSKGDSWNEKLFF. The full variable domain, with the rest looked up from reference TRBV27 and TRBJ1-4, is EAQVTQNPRYLITVTGKKLTVTCSQNMNHEYMSWYRQDPGLGLRQIYYSMNVEVTDKGDVPEGYKVSRKEKRNFPLILESPSPNQTSLYFCASSKGDSWNEKLFFGSGTQLSVL.

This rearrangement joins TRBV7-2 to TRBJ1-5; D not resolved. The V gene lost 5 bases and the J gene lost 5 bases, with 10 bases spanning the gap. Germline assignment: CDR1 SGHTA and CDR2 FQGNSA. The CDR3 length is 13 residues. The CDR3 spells CASSPQWDQPQHF. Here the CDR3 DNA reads TGTGCCAGCAGCCCACAGTGGGATCAGCCCCAGCATTTT.

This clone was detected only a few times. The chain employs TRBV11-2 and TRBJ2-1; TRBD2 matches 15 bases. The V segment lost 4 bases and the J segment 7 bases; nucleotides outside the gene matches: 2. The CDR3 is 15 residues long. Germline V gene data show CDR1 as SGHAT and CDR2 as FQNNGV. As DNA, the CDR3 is TGTGCCAGCAGCTGGACTAGCGGGGGGGCTAATGAGCAGTTCTTC. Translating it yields CASSWTSGGANEQFF.

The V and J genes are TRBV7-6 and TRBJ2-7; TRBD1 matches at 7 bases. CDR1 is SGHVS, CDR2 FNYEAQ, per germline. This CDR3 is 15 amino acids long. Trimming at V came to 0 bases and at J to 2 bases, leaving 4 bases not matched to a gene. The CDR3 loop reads CASSLAGQSTYEQYF. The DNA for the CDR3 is TGTGCCAGCAGCTTAGCGGGACAGAGCACCTACGAGCAGTACTTC.

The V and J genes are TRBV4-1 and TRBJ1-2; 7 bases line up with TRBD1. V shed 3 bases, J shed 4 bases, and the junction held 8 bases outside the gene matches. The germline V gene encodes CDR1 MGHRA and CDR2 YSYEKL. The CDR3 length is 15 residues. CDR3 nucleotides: TGCGCCAGCAGCCACGTACAGGGGCGAGGCTATGGCTACACCTTC. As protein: CASSHVQGRGYGYTF.

The DNA of the CDR3 is TGTGCCAGCAAAGCTAGCGGGGAAAATGAGCAGTTCTTC. It translates to CASKASGENEQFF. The chain combines TRBV6-6 with TRBJ2-1; 9 nucleotides line up with TRBD2. The junction had 5 bases not matched to a gene; V was cut back by 7 bases and J by 7 bases. The germline CDR1 and CDR2 sequences are MNHNY and SVGAGI (reference sequence). The CDR3 is 13 amino acids.

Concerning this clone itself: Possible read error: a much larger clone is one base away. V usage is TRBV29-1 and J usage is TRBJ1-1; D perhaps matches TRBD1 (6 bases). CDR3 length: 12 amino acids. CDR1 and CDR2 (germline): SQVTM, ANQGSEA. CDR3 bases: TGCAACGTTGAGGGGGGATGGACTGAAGCTTTCTTT. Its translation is CNVEGGWTEAFF. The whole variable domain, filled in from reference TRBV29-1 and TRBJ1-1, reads SAVISQKPSRDICQRGTSLTIQCQVDSQVTMMFWYRQQPGQSLTLIATANQGSEATYESGFVIDKFPISRPNLTFSTLTVSNMSPEDSSIYLCNVEGGWTEAFFGQGTRLTVV.

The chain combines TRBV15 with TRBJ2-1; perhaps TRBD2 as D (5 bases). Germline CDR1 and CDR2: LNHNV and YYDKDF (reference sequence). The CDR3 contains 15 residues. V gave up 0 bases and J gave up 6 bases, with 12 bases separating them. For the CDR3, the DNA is TGTGCCACCAGCAGAGATAATAAAGGAGGCAATGAGCAGTTCTTC. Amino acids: CATSRDNKGGNEQFF.

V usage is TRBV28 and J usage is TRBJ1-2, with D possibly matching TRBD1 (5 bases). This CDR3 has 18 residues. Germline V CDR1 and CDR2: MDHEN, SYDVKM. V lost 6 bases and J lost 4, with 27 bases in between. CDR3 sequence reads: CASRTRRNQGGERYGYTF. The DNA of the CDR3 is TGTGCCAGCAGAACCAGAAGAAATCAGGGAGGAGAGCGCTATGGCTACACCTTC.

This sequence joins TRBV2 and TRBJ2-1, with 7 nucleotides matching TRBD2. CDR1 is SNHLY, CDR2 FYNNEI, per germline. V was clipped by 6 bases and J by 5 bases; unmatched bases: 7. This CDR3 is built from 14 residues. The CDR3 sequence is CASSPGGGHNEQFF. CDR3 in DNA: TGTGCCAGCAGCCCCGGCGGGGGACACAATGAGCAGTTCTTC.

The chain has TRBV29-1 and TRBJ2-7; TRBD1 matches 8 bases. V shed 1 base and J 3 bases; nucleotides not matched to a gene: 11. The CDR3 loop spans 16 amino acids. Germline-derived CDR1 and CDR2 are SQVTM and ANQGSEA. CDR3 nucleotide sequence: TGCAGCGTTGAAGGACATTCGGACAGGGAGAACTACGAGCAGTACTTC. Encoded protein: CSVEGHSDRENYEQYF.